Shown below are 3 T cell receptor beta chains from a single sample sequenced in a study of human T cells and chemical hapten exposure. Time point specified: patch test 1, 2 weeks after DPC sensitization. This sample's treatment: therapeutic diphenylcyclopropenone sensitization with weekly scalp DPC. TCRdb re-analysed the RACE reads in MiXCR, keeping a single row per CDR3 protein. Among approximately 100,000 distinct CDR3 sequences listed, more than 9.5% were seen once. The source material was whole blood, sampled in connection with sensitization to the hapten diphenylcyclopropenone (DPC). Source of these receptors: a woman in her forties with alopecia areata. Some clones in this sample may be carry-over from other donors' samples.

CDR3 bases: TGTGCCAGCAGTTACGGGGAGCCCCAGCATTTT. This translates into CASSYGEPQHF. The chain recombines TRBV6-6 with TRBJ1-5; D is undetermined. Germline V gives CDR1 MNHNY, CDR2 SVGAGI (reference sequence). The ends were cut back, 2 bases at V and 8 bases at J, with 4 bases in the middle. The length of the CDR3 is 11 residues.

This clonotype has a handful of counts. The J gene is TRBJ2-1, the V gene TRBV6-6, with unresolved D. The CDR3 is 14 amino acids. Germline CDR1 MNHNY, CDR2 SVGAGI (reference sequence). With 2 bases removed from V and 8 bases from J, the gap between germline ends came to 13 bases. The CDR3 bases are TGTGCCAGCAGTTACGTCGGTACCCGTGATGAGCAGTTCTTC. Protein: CASSYVGTRDEQFF.

This clonotype was counted at least ten times. The V and J genes are TRBV7-6 and TRBJ1-3, with 7 bases fitting TRBD1. The CDR3 is 15 amino acids. Trimming took 8 bases from V and 1 from J; bases not matched to a gene: 8. Germline V CDR1 and CDR2: SGHVS, FNYEAQ. The DNA for the CDR3 is TGTGCCAGCTCACAGGGGAGTCGGTCTGGAAACACCATATATTTT. It specifies CASSQGSRSGNTIYF.